These 19 T cell receptor beta chains originate from one sample sequenced in a study of blood T cell repertoires in COVID-19. Using immunoSEQ multiplex PCR, the repertoire was profiled, and TCRdb retains in-frame clones only, with some absent. The sample shows roughly 500,000 clones, approximately 90% of them seen only once. Sequencing was carried out using PBMCs or T cells enriched from blood (not recorded which). The receptors derive from a woman in her sixties who had recovered from COVID-19.

J is TRBJ2-5 and V is TRBV9; 7 nucleotides line up with TRBD2. The germline V gene encodes CDR1 SGDLS and CDR2 YYNGEE. V was clipped by 3 bases and J by 0 bases; unmatched bases: 5. The CDR3 is 15 residues long. This CDR3 is CASSARAGNQETQYF. In DNA form, the CDR3 reads TGTGCCAGCAGCGCTCGAGCGGGGAACCAAGAGACCCAGTACTTC.

The V call is TRBV6-4, the J call TRBJ2-6; D gene uncertain. CDR3 length: 18 amino acids. The ends were cut back, 4 bases at V and 2 bases at J, with 18 bases in the middle. Germline V gene data show CDR1 as MRHNA and CDR2 as SNTAGT. The CDR3 protein is CASSARLEVRTGANVLTF. The CDR3 DNA reads TGTGCCAGCAGTGCCCGGCTTGAGGTTAGGACTGGGGCCAACGTCCTGACTTTC.

The genes are TRBV9 and TRBJ2-7; a weak D match, TRBD1 (6 bases). The V end was cut by 4 bases, the J end by 7 bases, with 21 bases between. This CDR3 has 15 amino acids. The germline V gene has CDR1 SGDLS and CDR2 YYNGEE. The chain's CDR3 is CASSRTGTNRWEQYF. For the CDR3, the DNA is TGTGCCAGCAGCCGAACCGGGACAAACCGCTGGGAGCAGTACTTC.

This chain uses TRBV6-5 with TRBJ2-7; 7 bases agree with TRBD1. The CDR3 runs 15 residues. Looked up from germline, CDR1 is MNHEY and CDR2 is SVGAGI. V was clipped by 0 bases and J by 0 bases; unmatched bases: 2. DNA for the CDR3: TGTGCCAGCAGTTACTCGGGGACAGACTCCTACGAGCAGTACTTC. Its translation: CASSYSGTDSYEQYF.

The chain employs TRBV20-1 and TRBJ1-1; D not resolved. Between the trimmed V and J ends, which lost 4 bases and 8 bases, there was a span of 11 bases. Germline loops: CDR1 DFQATT, CDR2 SNEGSKA (reference sequence). CDR3 length equals 11 residues. For the CDR3, the DNA is TGCAGTGCTAAGAGAGTCGGGGAAGCTTTCTTT. Amino acids: CSAKRVGEAFF.

V usage is TRBV3-1 (or the pseudogene TRBV3-2) and J usage is TRBJ1-1, with D unclear. The CDR3 is made up of 14 amino acids. The V end was cut by 4 bases, the J end by 4 bases, with 13 bases between. Germline CDR1 is LGHDT and CDR2 is YNNKEL (reference sequence). CDR3 nucleotide sequence: TGTGCCAGCAGCCCCATTTACGGAGGCACTGAAGCTTTCTTT. It yields the protein CASSPIYGGTEAFF.

The gene calls are TRBV29-1 and TRBJ1-2; D is ambiguous. This CDR3 has 12 residues. Germline V gene sequence: CDR1 SQVTM, CDR2 ANQGSEA. V shed 6 bases and J shed 4 bases, with 12 bases lying between them. The CDR3 is CSVQEQVYGYTF. In nucleotides, the CDR3 is TGCAGCGTCCAAGAGCAGGTCTATGGCTACACCTTC.

This chain connects TRBV30 to TRBJ1-5; the D is unclear. V lost 3 bases and J lost 3, with 12 bases in between. The germline gives CDR1 GTSNPN, CDR2 SVGIG (reference sequence). The CDR3 contains 14 residues. The DNA of the CDR3 is TGTGCCTGGAGCGTGCGACATTCCAATCAGCCCCAGCATTTT. It encodes CAWSVRHSNQPQHF.

The gene calls are TRBV2 and TRBJ1-3, with D uncertain. CDR1 is SNHLY, CDR2 FYNNEI, per germline. V was pared by 0 bases and J by 2 bases, with 8 bases between. The CDR3 covers 15 residues. The CDR3 loop reads CASSEAWRPGNTIYF. Written as DNA, the CDR3 is TGTGCCAGCAGTGAAGCCTGGAGGCCTGGAAACACCATATATTTT.

The V gene is TRBV18, the J gene TRBJ2-5; D is unclear. The V gene's germline CDR1 is KGHSH and CDR2 LQKENI. This CDR3 has 14 residues. V was cut by 4 bases and J by 4 bases, with 13 bases left in between. CDR3 sequence reads: CASSRPGGRETQYF. DNA for the CDR3: TGTGCCAGCTCACGACCCGGCGGTCGAGAGACCCAGTACTTC.

This clone appeared a few times. This chain links TRBV11-2 with TRBJ1-5; D perhaps matches TRBD1 (6 bases). CDR1 is SGHAT and CDR2 is FQNNGV in the germline V gene. CDR3 length equals 15 residues. Deletions cut 0 bases from V and 5 bases from J, with 11 bases between. CDR3 sequence: CASSLDGGLDQPQHF. The DNA of the CDR3 is TGTGCCAGCAGCTTAGATGGGGGCCTAGATCAGCCCCAGCATTTT.

V gene TRBV6-1 combines with J gene TRBJ2-2; 10 bases align to TRBD2. Germline V gene sequence: CDR1 MNHNS, CDR2 SASEGT. The V gene end was trimmed by 4 bases and the J gene end by 6 bases; junction bases not matched to a gene: 5. The CDR3 is made up of 15 amino acids. The CDR3 DNA reads as TGTGCCAGCAGTGCAGCGGGGGGGCTATCCGGGGAGCTGTTTTTT. It is translated as CASSAAGGLSGELFF.

This chain links TRBV19 with TRBJ1-1; 8 bases match TRBD1. CDR1 is LNHDA and CDR2 is SQIVND in the germline V gene (reference sequence). J gave up 4 bases and V 6 bases, and 10 bases lay outside the gene matches. The CDR3 is 15 amino acids. This chain's CDR3 is CASRHPGGFGTEAFF. DNA of the CDR3: TGTGCCAGTAGGCATCCAGGGGGCTTTGGCACTGAAGCTTTCTTT.

The rearrangement uses TRBV11-2 and TRBJ1-6; no clear D. CDR1 and CDR2 from the germline V gene are SGHAT and FQNNGV. Trimming shortened V by 5 bases and J by 5 bases, and 10 bases separated the two germline ends. CDR3 size: 14 residues. CDR3 loop: CASSGPGNNSPLHF. The CDR3 region has the DNA TGTGCCAGCAGCGGTCCGGGGAATAATTCACCCCTCCACTTT.

The V gene is TRBV19, the J gene TRBJ1-5; D remains ambiguous. The CDR3 runs 16 residues. In germline, CDR1 is LNHDA, CDR2 SQIVND (reference sequence). Trimming cost V 1 base and J 2 bases, with 12 bases left between them. CDR3 region: CASSIAYTARNQPQHF. CDR3 DNA sequence: TGTGCCAGTAGTATAGCATACACAGCTCGCAATCAGCCCCAGCATTTT.

The V call is TRBV18, the J call TRBJ1-5; 10 nucleotides agree with TRBD1. Per germline, CDR1 KGHSH and CDR2 LQKENI. The CDR3 runs to 15 residues. With V trimmed by 2 bases and J by 2 bases, 0 bases remained unmatched. CDR3 region: CASSPGTGGNQPQHF. CDR3 nucleotide sequence: TGTGCCAGCTCACCAGGGACAGGGGGCAATCAGCCCCAGCATTTT.

The chain combines TRBV5-1 with TRBJ2-7; 8 bases are shared with TRBD1. V lost 1 base and J lost 4; bases outside the gene matches: 7. CDR1 and CDR2 from the germline V gene are SGHRS and YFSETQ. The CDR3 has 15 amino acids. The CDR3 DNA sequence: TGCGCCAGCAGCTTGACTACAGGGGGGACATACGAGCAGTACTTC. Protein product: CASSLTTGGTYEQYF.

The genes are TRBV4-1 and TRBJ1-2; 7 nucleotides align to TRBD1. Germline V CDR1 and CDR2: MGHRA, YSYEKL. Unmatched junction bases numbered 12, after V lost 0 bases and J lost 5 bases. This CDR3 is built from 17 residues. This chain's CDR3 is CASSQEVAVGRGYGYTF. In DNA, the CDR3 is TGCGCCAGCAGCCAAGAAGTGGCGGTAGGCAGGGGGTATGGCTACACCTTC.

V is TRBV15 and J is TRBJ2-6; tentative D call: TRBD1 (6 bases). Germline CDR1 LNHNV, CDR2 YYDKDF (reference sequence). The CDR3 extends over 16 amino acids. V was shortened by 5 bases and J by 1 base, with 12 bases between the two germline ends. In DNA, the CDR3 is TGTGCCACCAGCCATACAGGGATGTCTGGGGCCAACGTCCTGACTTTC. Residues: CATSHTGMSGANVLTF.